This TCR beta chain emerged from a study of cytomegalovirus exposure and HLA in healthy donors. The V gene's germline CDR1 is SNHLY and CDR2 FYNNEI. V lost 2 bases, J lost 2 bases, and 10 bases stayed unmatched. This CDR3 comprises 18 residues. PCR amplification relied on 60 Vbeta primers (plus 13 Jbeta primers). Libraries were prepared by immunoSEQ multiplex PCR; TCRdb keeps only in-frame clonotypes and omits some of them. The table has some 170,000 clones, about four fifths seen once. This sequence originates from a female donor in good health and CMV-seronegative. The sequencing input was PBMCs. The chain joins TRBV2 to TRBJ2-3, with TRBD1 matching 10 bases. CDR3 in DNA: TGTGCCAGCAGTGAATTAAATATAGGGACAGGGGTCACAGATACGCAGTATTTT. This translates into CASSELNIGTGVTDTQYF.